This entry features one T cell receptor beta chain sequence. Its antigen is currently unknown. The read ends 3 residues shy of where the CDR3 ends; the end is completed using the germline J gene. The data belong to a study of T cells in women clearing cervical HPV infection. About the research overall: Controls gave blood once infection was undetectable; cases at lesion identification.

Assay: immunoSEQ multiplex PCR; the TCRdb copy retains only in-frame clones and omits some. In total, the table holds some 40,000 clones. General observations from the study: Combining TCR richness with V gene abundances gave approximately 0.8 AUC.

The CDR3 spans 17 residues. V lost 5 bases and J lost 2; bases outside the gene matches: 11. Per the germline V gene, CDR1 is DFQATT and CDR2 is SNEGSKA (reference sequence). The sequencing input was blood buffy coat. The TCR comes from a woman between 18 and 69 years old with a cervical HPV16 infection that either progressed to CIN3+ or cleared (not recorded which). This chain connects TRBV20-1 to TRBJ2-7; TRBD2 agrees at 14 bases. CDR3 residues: CSAVPGTSGRTPYEQYF. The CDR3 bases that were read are TGCAGTGCTGTTCCCGGGACTAGCGGGAGAACCCCCTACGAG.